These T cell receptor beta chains were read from a single sample in a study of CD8 T cells in Susac syndrome. TCRdb re-called the immunoSEQ multiplex PCR reads with MiXCR, one entry per CDR3 protein. The sample comprises about 240,000 distinct CDR3 sequences, 90% to 96% of which are singletons, and about 0.094% rests with the top ten. The sample was CD4+ T cells from PBMCs. Receptor source: a human donor with Susac syndrome. Each CDR3 is given with its conserved first and last residue. Clone size is shown for a subset of rows, as once, few, many or a class of expanded clone.

V gene	CDR3 length	clone size	CDR3 protein
TRBV27	13	once	CASSFRAFQPAFF
TRBV20-1	14	-	CSASGTGPYQPQHF
TRBV5-6	14	-	CASSLALAPYEQYF
TRBV24-1	13	-	CATSGRQGNGYTF
TRBV20-1	13	-	CSAIGLTSYEQYF
TRBV4-1	16	-	CASSPMPGLAGGEQYF
TRBV9	16	-	CASSVVGGEYQETQYF
TRBV12-3/TRBV12-4	11	-	CASSLDSEAFF
TRBV20-1	16	-	CSASGPGLAGDSKSGF
TRBV5-1	14	-	CASSYRDNGETQYF
TRBV28	14	-	CASHRDREALGYTF
TRBV29-1	13	-	CSVALQENTEAFF
TRBV2	13	-	CASRRIGTIRQFF
TRBV30	13	-	CAWSRGNSYEQYF
TRBV7-9	13	-	CASSLDSNYGYTF
TRBV5-1	17	once	CASSLASSGAVQETQYF
TRBV29-1	13	-	CSVERTGGETQYF
TRBV28	14	-	CASSTQPSTYEQYF